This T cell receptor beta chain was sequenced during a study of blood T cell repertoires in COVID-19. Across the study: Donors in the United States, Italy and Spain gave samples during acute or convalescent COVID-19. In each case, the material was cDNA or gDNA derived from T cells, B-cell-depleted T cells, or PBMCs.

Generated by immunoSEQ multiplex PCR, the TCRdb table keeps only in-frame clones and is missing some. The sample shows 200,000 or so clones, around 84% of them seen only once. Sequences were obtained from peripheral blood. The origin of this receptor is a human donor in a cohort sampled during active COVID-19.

DNA for the CDR3: TGTGCCAGCAGTGAACAGGGGAACACTGAAGCTTTCTTT. It translates to CASSEQGNTEAFF. The chain joins TRBV6-4 to TRBJ1-1; TRBD1 is a possible D gene (6 bases). This CDR3 is 13 amino acids long. V gave up 3 bases and J gave up 1 base, with 6 bases separating them. Per the germline V gene, CDR1 is MRHNA and CDR2 is SNTAGT.